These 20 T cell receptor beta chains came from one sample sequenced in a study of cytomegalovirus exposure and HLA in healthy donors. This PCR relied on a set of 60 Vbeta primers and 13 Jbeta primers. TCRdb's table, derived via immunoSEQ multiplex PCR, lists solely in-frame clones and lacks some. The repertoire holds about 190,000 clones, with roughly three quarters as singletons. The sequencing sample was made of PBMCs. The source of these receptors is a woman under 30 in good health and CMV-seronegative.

CDR3 DNA: TGTGCCAGCAGTTTGGGATACGGGGTTACTTCACCCCTCCACTTT. It specifies CASSLGYGVTSPLHF. The V call is TRBV27, the J call TRBJ1-6, with D unresolved. The CDR3 covers 15 residues. Trimming pared 3 bases from V and 9 bases from J, leaving 15 bases between. From germline, CDR1 is MNHEY and CDR2 SMNVEV (reference sequence).

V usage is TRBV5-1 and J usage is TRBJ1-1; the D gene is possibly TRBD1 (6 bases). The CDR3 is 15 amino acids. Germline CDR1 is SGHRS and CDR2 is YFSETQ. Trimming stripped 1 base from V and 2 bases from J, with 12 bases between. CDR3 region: CASSLLMGANTEAFF. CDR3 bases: TGCGCCAGCAGCTTGTTAATGGGGGCCAACACTGAAGCTTTCTTT.

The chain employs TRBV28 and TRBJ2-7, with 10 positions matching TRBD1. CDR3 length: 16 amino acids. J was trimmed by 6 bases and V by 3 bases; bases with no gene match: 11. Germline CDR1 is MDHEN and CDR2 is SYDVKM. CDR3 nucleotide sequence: TGTGCCAGCAGTTTCCACGGTGACAGGGGGCGCGTCGAGCAGTACTTC. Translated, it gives CASSFHGDRGRVEQYF. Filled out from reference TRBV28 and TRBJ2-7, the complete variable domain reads DVKVTQSSRYLVKRTGEKVFLECVQDMDHENMFWYRQDPGLGLRLIYFSYDVKMKEKGDIPEGYSVSREKKERFSLILESASTNQTSMYLCASSFHGDRGRVEQYFGPGTRLTVT.

CDR3 sequence (DNA): TGCGCCAGCAGCCCTACCCGACTAGCGGGATACACAGATACGCAGTATTTT. It encodes CASSPTRLAGYTDTQYF. V usage is TRBV5-1 and J usage is TRBJ2-3; 11 nucleotides agree with TRBD2. Trimming took 4 bases from V and 2 from J; bases not matched to a gene: 9. Per the germline V gene, CDR1 is SGHRS and CDR2 is YFSETQ. The CDR3 contains 17 residues.

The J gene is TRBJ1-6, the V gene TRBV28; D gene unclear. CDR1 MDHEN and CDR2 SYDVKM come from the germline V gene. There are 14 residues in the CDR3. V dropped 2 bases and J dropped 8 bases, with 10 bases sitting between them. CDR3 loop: CASSLVTAYSPLHF. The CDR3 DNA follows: TGTGCCAGCAGTTTAGTTACAGCATATTCACCCCTCCACTTT.

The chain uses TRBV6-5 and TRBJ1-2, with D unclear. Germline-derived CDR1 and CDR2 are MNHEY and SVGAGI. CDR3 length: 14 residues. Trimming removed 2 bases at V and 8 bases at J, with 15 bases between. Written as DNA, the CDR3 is TGTGCCAGCAGTTACAGGGATGCGGGGTTCGGCTACACCTTC. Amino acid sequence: CASSYRDAGFGYTF.

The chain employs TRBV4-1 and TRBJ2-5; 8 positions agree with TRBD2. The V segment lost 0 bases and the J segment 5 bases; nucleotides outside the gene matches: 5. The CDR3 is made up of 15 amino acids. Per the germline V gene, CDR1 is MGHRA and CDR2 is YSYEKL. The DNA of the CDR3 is TGCGCCAGCAGCCAAGATCGGGGGGGGGAGGAGACCCAGTACTTC. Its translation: CASSQDRGGEETQYF.

Here the CDR3 DNA reads TGCGCCAGCAGCCAGCATCGGGACACTGAAGCTTTCTTT. Amino acid sequence: CASSQHRDTEAFF. The chain carries TRBV5-1 and TRBJ1-1; D is uncertain. The CDR3 totals 13 residues. Germline loops: CDR1 SGHRS, CDR2 YFSETQ. Trimming removed 4 bases from V and 3 bases from J, with 10 bases in between.

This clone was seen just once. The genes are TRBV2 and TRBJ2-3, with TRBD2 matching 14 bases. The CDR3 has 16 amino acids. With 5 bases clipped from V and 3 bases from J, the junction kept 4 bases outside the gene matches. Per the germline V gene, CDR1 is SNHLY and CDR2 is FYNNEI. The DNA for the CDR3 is TGTGCCAGCAGTCCACGGACTAGCGGGGGGACAGATACGCAGTATTTT. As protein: CASSPRTSGGTDTQYF.

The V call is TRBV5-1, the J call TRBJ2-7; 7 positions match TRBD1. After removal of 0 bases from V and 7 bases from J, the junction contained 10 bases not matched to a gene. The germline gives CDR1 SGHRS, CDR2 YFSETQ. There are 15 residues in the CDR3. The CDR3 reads CASSLDPDRKLEQYF. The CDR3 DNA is TGCGCCAGCAGCTTGGACCCGGACAGGAAATTAGAGCAGTACTTC.

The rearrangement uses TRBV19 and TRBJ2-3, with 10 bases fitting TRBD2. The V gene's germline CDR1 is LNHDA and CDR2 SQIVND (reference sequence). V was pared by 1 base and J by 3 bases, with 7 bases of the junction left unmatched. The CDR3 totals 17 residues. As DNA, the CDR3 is TGTGCCAGTAGTATAGCCTACACTAGCGGGAAGACAGATACGCAGTATTTT. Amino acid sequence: CASSIAYTSGKTDTQYF. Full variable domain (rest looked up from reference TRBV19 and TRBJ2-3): DGGITQSPKYLFRKEGQNVTLSCEQNLNHDAMYWYRQDPGQGLRLIYYSQIVNDFQKGDIAEGYSVSREKKESFPLTVTSAQKNPTAFYLCASSIAYTSGKTDTQYFGPGTRLTVL.

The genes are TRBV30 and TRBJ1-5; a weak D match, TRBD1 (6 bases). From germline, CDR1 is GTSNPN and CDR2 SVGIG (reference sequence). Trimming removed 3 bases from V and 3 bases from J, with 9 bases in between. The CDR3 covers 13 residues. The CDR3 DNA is TGTGCCTGGAGCGAGGGGGTCAATCAGCCCCAGCATTTT. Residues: CAWSEGVNQPQHF.

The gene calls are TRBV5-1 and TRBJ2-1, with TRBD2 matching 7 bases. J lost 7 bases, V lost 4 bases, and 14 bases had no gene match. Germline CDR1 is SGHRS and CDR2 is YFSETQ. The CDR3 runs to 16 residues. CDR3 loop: CASSPLGSGVYNEQFF. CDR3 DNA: TGCGCCAGCAGCCCCCTTGGAAGCGGGGTCTATAATGAGCAGTTCTTC.

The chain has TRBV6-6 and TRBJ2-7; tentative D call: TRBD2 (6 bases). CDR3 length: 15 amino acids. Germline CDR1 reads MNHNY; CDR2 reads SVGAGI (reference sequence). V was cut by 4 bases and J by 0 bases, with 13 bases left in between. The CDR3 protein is CASSLGGRTSYEQYF. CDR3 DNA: TGTGCCAGCAGTTTGGGGGGACGCACCTCCTACGAGCAGTACTTC.

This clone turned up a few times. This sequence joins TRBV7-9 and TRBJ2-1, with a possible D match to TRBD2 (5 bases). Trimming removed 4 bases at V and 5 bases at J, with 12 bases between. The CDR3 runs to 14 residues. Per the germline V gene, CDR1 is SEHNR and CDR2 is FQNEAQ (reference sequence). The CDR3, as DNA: TGTGCCAGCAGCTCCTTGACTACCCACAATGAGCAGTTCTTC. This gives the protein CASSSLTTHNEQFF.

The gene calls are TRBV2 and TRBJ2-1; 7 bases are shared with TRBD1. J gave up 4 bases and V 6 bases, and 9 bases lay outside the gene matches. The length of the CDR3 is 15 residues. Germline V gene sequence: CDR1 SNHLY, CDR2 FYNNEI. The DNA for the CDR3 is TGTGCCAGCAGCGTGACAGGGCCGAGGTACAATGAGCAGTTCTTC. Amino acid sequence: CASSVTGPRYNEQFF.

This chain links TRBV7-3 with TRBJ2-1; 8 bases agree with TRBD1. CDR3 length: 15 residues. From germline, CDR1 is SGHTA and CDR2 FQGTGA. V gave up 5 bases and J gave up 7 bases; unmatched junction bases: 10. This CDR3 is CASSPTRDRLNEQFF. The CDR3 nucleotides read TGTGCCAGCAGCCCTACCCGGGACAGGTTAAATGAGCAGTTCTTC.

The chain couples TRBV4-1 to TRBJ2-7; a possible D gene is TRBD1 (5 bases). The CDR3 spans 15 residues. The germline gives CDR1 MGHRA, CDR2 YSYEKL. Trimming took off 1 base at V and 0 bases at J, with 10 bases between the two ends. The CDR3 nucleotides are TGCGCCAGCAGCCAAGGCAGGGCCTACTCCTACGAGCAGTACTTC. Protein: CASSQGRAYSYEQYF.

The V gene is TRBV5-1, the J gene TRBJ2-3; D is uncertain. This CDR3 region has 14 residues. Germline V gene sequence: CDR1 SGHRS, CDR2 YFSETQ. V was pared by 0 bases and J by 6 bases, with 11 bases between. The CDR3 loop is CASSLAVASDTQYF. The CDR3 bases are TGCGCCAGCAGCTTGGCCGTCGCTAGTGATACGCAGTATTTT.

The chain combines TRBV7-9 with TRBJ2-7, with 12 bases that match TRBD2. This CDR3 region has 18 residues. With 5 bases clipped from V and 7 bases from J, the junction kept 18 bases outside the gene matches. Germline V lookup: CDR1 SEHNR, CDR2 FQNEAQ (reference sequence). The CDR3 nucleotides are TGTGCCAGCAGCCCTCCCTTCAGACTAGCGGGAGTGGTGGGGGAGCAGTACTTC. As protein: CASSPPFRLAGVVGEQYF.